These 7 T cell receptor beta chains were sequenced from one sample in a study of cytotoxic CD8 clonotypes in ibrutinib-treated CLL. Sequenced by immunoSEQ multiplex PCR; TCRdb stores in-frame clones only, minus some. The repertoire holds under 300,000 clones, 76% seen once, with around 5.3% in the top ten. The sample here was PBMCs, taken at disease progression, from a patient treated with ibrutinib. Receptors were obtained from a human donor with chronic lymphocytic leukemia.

The CDR3 region is CASSPERAKNIQYF. The CDR3 DNA follows: TGCGCCAGCAGCCCCGAGAGAGCCAAAAACATTCAGTACTTC. The V call is TRBV10-1, the J call TRBJ2-4, with D uncertain. V gave up 6 bases and J gave up 0 bases, with 9 bases separating them. This CDR3 comprises 14 residues. The germline CDR1 and CDR2 sequences are WNHNN and SYGVQD (reference sequence).

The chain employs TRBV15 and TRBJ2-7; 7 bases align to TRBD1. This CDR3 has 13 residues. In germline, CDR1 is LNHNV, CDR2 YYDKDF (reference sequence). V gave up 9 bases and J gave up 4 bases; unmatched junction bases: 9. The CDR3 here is CATRQGSGYEQYF. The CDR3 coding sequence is TGTGCCACAAGACAGGGAAGTGGTTACGAGCAGTACTTC.

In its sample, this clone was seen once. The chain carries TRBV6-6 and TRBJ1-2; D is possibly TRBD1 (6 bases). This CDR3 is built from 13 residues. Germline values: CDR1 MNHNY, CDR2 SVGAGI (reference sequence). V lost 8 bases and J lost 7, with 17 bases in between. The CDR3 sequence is CASPVAGESGYTF. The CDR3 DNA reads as TGTGCCAGCCCAGTGGCAGGGGAGTCTGGCTACACCTTC.

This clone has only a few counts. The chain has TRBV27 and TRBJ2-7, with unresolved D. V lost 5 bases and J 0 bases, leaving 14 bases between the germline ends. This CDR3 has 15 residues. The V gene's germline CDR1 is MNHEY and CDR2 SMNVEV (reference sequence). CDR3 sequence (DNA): TGTGCCAGCAGTGGTGGCGCTAGTCGCTCCTACGAGCAGTACTTC. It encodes CASSGGASRSYEQYF.

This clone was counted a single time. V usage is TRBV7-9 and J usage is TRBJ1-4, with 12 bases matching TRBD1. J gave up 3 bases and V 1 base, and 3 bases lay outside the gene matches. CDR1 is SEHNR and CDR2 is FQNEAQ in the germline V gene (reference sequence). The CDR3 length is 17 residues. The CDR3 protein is CASSLVGQGASNEKLFF. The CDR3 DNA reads TGTGCCAGCAGCTTAGTGGGACAGGGGGCGTCTAATGAAAAACTGTTTTTT.

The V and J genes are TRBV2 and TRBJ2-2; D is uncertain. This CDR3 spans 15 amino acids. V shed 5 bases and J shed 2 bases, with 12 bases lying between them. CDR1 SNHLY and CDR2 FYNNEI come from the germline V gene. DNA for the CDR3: TGTGCCAGCAGTACCCTCTGGGGAAACACCGGGGAGCTGTTTTTT. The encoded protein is CASSTLWGNTGELFF.

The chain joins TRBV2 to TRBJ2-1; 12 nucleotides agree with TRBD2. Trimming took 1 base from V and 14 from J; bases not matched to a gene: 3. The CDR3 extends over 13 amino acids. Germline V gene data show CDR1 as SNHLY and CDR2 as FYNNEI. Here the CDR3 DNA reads TGTGCCAGCAGTGAAGGTCTAGCGGGAGGGAAGTTCTTC. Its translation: CASSEGLAGGKFF.